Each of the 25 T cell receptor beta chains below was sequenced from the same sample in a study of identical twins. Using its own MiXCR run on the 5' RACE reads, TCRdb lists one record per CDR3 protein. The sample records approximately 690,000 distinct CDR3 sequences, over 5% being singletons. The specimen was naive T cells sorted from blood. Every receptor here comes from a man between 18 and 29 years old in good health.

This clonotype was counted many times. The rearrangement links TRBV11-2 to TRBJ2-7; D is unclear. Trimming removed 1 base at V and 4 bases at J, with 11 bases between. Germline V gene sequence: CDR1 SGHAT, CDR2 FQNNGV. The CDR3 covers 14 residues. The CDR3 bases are TGTGCCAGCAGCTTAGTGGCGACGGGTTACGAGCAGTACTTC. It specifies CASSLVATGYEQYF.

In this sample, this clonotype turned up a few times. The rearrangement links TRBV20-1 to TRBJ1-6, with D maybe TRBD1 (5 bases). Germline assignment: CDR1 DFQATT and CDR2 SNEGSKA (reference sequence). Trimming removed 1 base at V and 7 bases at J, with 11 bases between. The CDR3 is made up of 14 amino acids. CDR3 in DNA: TGCAGTGCTAGAGTGGCGGGGCCCAATTCACCCCTCCACTTT. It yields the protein CSARVAGPNSPLHF.

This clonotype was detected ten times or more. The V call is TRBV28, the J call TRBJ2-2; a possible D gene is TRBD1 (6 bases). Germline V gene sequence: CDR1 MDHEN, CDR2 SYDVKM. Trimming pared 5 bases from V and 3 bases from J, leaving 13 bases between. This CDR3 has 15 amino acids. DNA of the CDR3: TGTGCCAGCAGTAAACAGGGCAGGGACACCGGGGAGCTGTTTTTT. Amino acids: CASSKQGRDTGELFF.

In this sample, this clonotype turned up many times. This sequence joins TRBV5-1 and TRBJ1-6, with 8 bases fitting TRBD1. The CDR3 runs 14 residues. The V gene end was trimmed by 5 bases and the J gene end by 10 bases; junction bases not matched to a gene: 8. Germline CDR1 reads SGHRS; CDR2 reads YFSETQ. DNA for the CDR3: TGCGCCAGCAGGACGACAGGGGAAGGCTCACCCCTCCACTTT. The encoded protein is CASRTTGEGSPLHF.

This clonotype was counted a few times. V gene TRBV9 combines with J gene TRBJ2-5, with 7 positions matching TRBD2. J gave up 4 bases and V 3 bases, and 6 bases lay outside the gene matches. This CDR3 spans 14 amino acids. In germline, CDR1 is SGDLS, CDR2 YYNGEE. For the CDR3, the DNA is TGTGCCAGCAGCGGGGCTAGCGGAAGAGAGACCCAGTACTTC. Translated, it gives CASSGASGRETQYF.

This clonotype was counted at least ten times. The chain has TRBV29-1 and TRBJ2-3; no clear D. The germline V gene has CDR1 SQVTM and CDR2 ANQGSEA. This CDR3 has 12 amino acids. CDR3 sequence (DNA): TGCACCAATAGTGGTCCTGGTAATACGCAGTATTTT. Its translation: CTNSGPGNTQYF.

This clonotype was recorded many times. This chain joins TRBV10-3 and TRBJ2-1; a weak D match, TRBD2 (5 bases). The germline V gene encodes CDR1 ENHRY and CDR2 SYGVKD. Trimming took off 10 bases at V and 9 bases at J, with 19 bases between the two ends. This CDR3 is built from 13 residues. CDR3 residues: CATRGLSEGEQFF. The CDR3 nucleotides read TGTGCCACCCGCGGTCTTTCAGAGGGTGAGCAGTTCTTC.

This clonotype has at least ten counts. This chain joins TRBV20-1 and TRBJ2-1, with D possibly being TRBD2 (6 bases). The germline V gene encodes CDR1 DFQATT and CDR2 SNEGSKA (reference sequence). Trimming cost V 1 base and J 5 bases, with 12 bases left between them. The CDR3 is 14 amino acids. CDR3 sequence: CSARAGVPNNEQFF. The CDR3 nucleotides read TGCAGTGCTAGAGCGGGGGTACCGAACAATGAGCAGTTCTTC.

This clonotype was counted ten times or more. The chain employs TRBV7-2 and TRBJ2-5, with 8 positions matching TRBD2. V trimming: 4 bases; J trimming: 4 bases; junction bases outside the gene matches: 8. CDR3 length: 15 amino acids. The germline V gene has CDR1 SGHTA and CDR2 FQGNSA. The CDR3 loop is CASSSPAGAIETQYF. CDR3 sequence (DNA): TGTGCCAGCAGCTCACCAGCGGGAGCAATAGAGACCCAGTACTTC. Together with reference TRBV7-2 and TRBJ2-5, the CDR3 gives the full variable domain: GAGVSQSPSNKVTEKGKDVELRCDPISGHTALYWYRQSLGQGLEFLIYFQGNSAPDKSGLPSDRFSAERTGGSVSTLTIQRTQQEDSAVYLCASSSPAGAIETQYFGPGTRLLVL.

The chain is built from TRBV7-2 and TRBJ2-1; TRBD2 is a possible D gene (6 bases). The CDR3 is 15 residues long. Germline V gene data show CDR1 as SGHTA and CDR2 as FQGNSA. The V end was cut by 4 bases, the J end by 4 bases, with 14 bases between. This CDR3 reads CASSSGGMGYNEQFF. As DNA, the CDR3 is TGTGCCAGCAGCTCGGGCGGGATGGGGTACAATGAGCAGTTCTTC.

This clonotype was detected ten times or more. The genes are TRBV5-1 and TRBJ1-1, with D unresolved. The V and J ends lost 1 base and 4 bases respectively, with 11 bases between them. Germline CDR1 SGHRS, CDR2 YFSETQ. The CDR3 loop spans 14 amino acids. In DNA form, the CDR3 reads TGCGCCAGCAGCTTGTCAGGAGGGAGCACTGAAGCTTTCTTT. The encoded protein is CASSLSGGSTEAFF.

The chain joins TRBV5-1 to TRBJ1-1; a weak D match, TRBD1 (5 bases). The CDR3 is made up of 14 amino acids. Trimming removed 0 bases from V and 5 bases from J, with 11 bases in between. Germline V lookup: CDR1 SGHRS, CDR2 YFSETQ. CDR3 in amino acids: CASSLAVGLTEAFF. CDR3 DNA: TGCGCCAGCAGCTTGGCCGTGGGGCTTACTGAAGCTTTCTTT.

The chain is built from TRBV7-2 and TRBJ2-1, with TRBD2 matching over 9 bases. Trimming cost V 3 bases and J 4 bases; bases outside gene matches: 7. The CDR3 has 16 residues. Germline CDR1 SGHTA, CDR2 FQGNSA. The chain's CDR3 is CASSLETSGPYNEQFF. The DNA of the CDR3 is TGTGCCAGCAGCTTGGAGACTAGCGGACCATACAATGAGCAGTTCTTC.

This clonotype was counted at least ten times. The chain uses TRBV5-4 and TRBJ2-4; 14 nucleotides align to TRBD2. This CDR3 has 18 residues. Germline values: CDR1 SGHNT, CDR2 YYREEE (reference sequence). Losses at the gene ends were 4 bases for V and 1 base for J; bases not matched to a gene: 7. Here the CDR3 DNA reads TGTGCCAGCAGCACGGGACTAGCGGGAGCGGCGGCCAAAAACATTCAGTACTTC. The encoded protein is CASSTGLAGAAAKNIQYF.

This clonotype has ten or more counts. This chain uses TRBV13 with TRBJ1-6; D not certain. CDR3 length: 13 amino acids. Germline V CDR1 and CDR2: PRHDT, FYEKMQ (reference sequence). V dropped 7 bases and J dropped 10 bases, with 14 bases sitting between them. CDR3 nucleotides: TGTGCCAGCACCCTTAGAACCTTGTCACCCCTCCACTTT. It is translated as CASTLRTLSPLHF.

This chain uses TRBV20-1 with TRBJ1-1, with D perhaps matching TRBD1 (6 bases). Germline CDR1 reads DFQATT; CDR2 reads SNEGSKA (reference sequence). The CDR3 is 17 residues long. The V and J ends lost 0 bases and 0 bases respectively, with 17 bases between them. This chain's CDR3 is CSARDLRGAGMNTEAFF. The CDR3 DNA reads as TGCAGTGCTAGAGATCTTCGGGGGGCGGGCATGAACACTGAAGCTTTCTTT.

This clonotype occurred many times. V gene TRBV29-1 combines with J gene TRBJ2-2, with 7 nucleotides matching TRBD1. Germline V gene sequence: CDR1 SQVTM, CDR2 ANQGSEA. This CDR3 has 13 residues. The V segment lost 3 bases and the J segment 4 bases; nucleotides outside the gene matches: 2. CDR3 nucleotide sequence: TGCAGCGTTGAGCCAGGGGGCACCGGGGAGCTGTTTTTT. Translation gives CSVEPGGTGELFF.

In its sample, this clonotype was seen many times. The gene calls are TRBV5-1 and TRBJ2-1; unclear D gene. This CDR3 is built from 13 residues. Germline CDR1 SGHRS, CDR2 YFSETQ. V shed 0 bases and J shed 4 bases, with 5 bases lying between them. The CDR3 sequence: CASSLAQYNEQFF. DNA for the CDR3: TGCGCCAGCAGCTTGGCGCAGTACAATGAGCAGTTCTTC.

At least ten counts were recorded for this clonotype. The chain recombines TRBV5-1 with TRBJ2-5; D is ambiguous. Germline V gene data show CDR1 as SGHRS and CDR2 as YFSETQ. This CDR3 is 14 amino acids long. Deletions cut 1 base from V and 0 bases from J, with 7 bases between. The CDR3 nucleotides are TGCGCCAGCAGCTTGAACGGTAACCAAGAGACCCAGTACTTC. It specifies CASSLNGNQETQYF. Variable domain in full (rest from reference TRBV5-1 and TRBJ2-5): KAGVTQTPRYLIKTRGQQVTLSCSPISGHRSVSWYQQTPGQGLQFLFEYFSETQRNKGNFPGRFSGRQFSNSRSEMNVSTLELGDSALYLCASSLNGNQETQYFGPGTRLLVL.

The chain's CDR3 is CSARGTGIYNEQFF. The CDR3, as DNA: TGCAGTGCTAGGGGGACAGGTATATACAATGAGCAGTTCTTC. The chain joins TRBV20-1 to TRBJ2-1; 8 bases align to TRBD1. The germline gives CDR1 DFQATT, CDR2 SNEGSKA (reference sequence). Losses at the gene ends were 3 bases for V and 4 bases for J; bases not matched to a gene: 5. CDR3 size: 14 residues.

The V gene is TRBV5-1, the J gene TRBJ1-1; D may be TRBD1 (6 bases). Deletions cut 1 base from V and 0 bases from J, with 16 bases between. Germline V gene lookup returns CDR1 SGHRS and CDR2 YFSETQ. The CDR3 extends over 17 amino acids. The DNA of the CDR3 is TGCGCCAGCAGCTTGCAGGGGACGGATATTCTGAACACTGAAGCTTTCTTT. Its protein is CASSLQGTDILNTEAFF.

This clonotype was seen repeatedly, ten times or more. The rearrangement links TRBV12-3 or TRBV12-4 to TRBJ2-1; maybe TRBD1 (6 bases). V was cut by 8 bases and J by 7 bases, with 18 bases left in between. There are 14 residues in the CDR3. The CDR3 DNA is TGTGCCAGCTCAGCTTTCAGGGGTCGGAATGAGCAGTTCTTC. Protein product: CASSAFRGRNEQFF.

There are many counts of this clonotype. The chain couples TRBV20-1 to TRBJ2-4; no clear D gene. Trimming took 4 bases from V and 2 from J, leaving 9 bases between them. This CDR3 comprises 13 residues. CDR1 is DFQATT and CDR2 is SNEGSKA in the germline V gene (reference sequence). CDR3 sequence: CSAKTPTKNIQYF. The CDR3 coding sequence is TGCAGTGCTAAAACGCCTACCAAAAACATTCAGTACTTC.

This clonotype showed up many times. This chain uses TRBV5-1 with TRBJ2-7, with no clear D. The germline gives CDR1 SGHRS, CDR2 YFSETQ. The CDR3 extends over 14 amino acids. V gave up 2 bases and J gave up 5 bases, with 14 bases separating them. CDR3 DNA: TGCGCCAGCAGCTTAAAGGGCACGGATCACGAGCAGTACTTC. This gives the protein CASSLKGTDHEQYF. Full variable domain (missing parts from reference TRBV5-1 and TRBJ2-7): KAGVTQTPRYLIKTRGQQVTLSCSPISGHRSVSWYQQTPGQGLQFLFEYFSETQRNKGNFPGRFSGRQFSNSRSEMNVSTLELGDSALYLCASSLKGTDHEQYFGPGTRLTVT.

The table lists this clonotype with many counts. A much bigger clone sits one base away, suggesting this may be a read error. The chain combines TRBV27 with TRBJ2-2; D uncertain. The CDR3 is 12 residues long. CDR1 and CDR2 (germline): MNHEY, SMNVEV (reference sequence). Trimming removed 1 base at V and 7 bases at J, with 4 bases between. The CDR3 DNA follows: TGTGCCAGCAGTTTATGGGGCGGGGAGCTGTTTTTT. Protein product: CASSLWGGELFF.